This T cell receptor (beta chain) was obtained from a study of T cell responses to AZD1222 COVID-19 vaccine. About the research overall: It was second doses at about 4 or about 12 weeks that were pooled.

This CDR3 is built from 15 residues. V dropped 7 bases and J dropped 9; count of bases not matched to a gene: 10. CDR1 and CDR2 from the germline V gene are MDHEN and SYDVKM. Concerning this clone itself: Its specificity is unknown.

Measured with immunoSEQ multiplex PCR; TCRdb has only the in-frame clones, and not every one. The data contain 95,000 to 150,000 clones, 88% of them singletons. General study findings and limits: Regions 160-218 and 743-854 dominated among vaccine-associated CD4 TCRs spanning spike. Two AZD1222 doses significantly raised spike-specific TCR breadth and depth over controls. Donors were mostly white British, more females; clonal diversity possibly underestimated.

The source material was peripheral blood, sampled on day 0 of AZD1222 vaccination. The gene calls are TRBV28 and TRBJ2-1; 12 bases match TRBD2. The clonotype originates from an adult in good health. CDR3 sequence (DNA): TGTGCCAGCACGCAGCCTAGCGGGGGGGCCGGTGAGCAGTTCTTC. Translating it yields CASTQPSGGAGEQFF.